Included here is one TCR beta chain sequence, with context. Trimming stripped 2 bases from V and 0 bases from J, with 8 bases between. The length of the CDR3 is 15 residues. In germline, CDR1 is LNHDA, CDR2 SQIVND (reference sequence). The sample comes from a study of follicular helper T cells after annual influenza vaccination. Produced via immunoSEQ multiplex PCR; TCRdb's table is partial and in-frame only. The sample records approximately 11,000 clones, around 80% being singletons. Here the sequenced sample was CXCR5- memory CD4+ T cells sorted from blood, taken 6 weeks after influenza vaccination. The chain links TRBV19 to TRBJ1-5, with D possibly being TRBD1 (6 bases). The origin of this receptor is an adult who received the influenza vaccine. The CDR3 spells CASSIQGFSNQPQHF. CDR3 bases: TGTGCCAGTAGTATACAGGGGTTTAGCAATCAGCCCCAGCATTTT.